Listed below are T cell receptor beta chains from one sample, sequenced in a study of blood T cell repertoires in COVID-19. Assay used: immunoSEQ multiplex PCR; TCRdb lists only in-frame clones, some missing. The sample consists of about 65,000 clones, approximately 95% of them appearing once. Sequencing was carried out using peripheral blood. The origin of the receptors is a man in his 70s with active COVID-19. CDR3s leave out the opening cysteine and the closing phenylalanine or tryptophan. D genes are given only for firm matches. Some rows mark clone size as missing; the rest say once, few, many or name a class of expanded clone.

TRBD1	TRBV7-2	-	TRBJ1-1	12	ASSPGQENTEAF
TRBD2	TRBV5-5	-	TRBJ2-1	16	ASSLDVLAGGPRNEQF
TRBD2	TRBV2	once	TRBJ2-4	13	ASSETSGGQNIQY
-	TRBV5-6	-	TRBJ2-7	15	ASSLEAESWSSYEQY
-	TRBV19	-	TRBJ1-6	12	ASTRQDGGSPLH
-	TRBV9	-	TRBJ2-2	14	ASSVGDRSNTGELF
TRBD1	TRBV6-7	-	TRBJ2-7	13	ASNLTGTASYEQY
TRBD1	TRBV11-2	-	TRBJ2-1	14	ASSLRPGTGGNEQF
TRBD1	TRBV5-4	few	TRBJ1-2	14	ASSPVGGDSQNGYT
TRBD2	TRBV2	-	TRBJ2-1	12	ASSASGGAVEQF
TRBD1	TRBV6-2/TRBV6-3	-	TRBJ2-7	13	ASSYGTAVSYEQY
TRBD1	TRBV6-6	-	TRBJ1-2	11	ASSLQGARGYT
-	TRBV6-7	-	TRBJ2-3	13	ASSYRQIEADTQY
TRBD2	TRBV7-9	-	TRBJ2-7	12	ASSLEGLSYEQY
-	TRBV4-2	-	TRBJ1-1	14	ASSPSTGIRNTEAF
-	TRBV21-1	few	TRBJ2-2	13	ARAGTRRIFWELF
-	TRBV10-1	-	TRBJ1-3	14	ASSESSAGLGNTIY
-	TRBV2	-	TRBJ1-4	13	ASRGGGTTNEKLF
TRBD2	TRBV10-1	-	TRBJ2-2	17	ASNVMGLAGGPSTGELF
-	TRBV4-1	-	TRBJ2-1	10	ASSQGSNEQF
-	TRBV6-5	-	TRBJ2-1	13	ASTTAGRPYNEQF
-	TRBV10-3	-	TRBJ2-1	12	ATRPLTSYNEQF
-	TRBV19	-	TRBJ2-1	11	ASSTTAGLSEF
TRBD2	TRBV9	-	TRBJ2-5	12	ASNKGLAGETQY
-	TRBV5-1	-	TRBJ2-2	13	ASNLSGGSTGELF
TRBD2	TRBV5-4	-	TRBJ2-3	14	ASSFPGPGREGTQY